This TCR beta chain was identified in a study of persistence of HIV-infected CD4 T cells. The libraries were made with immunoSEQ version 4 in survey mode. Profiled with immunoSEQ multiplex PCR; TCRdb holds only in-frame clones, not every one. The sample gives about 39,000 clones, more than 75% of which show up once; 5.4% is in the top ten. Germline CDR1 SGHRS, CDR2 YFSETQ. The CDR3 is 16 amino acids. V shed 4 bases and J 4 bases; nucleotides not matched to a gene: 8. Points on this clone: As yet, its antigen is unknown.

Overlapping HIV-1 Gag 15-mer peptides at approximately 0.96 ug per peptide per mL were used. Memory cells lacking CD40L and CD69 with high CD45RO were sorted. Here the sequenced sample was cultured CD4+ T cells from PBMCs, taken from a patient who received antiretroviral therapy. The chain couples TRBV5-1 to TRBJ1-6; 7 bases agree with TRBD1. The clonotype comes from an adult with HIV. The donor label of this sample is uncertain. This CDR3 reads CASSLSGQEYNSPLHF. DNA of the CDR3: TGCGCCAGCAGCCTGTCTGGACAGGAGTATAATTCACCCCTCCACTTT.